Listed below are T cell receptor beta chains from one sample, sequenced in a study of cytomegalovirus exposure and HLA in healthy donors. Profiled with immunoSEQ multiplex PCR; TCRdb holds only in-frame clones, not every one. This table holds around 50,000 clones. The sequencing sample was made of PBMCs. All receptors come from a male donor in good health and CMV-seropositive. Both conserved end residues are part of each CDR3. Each record gives: V gene, J gene, CDR3 protein.

V: TRBV6-1
J: TRBJ2-1
CDR3: CASSELGDTYNEQFF

V: TRBV4-2
J: TRBJ2-3
CDR3: CASSQVPGGISSTDTQYF

V: TRBV6-5
J: TRBJ1-6
CDR3: CASRPQGMQSPLHF

V: TRBV30
J: TRBJ2-7
CDR3: CAWSVANTYEQYF

V: TRBV5-1
J: TRBJ2-7
CDR3: CASSSTWGRNEQYF

V: TRBV6-1
J: TRBJ2-3
CDR3: CASRRLAAPQYF

V: TRBV2
J: TRBJ1-2
CDR3: CASSESGNYGYTF

V: TRBV6-6
J: TRBJ1-1
CDR3: CASSYSIKGLPFF

V: TRBV19
J: TRBJ1-4
CDR3: CASRDRGIYIATNEKLFF

V: TRBV6-1
J: TRBJ2-7
CDR3: CASSEMGSSYEQYF

V: TRBV5-4
J: TRBJ2-1
CDR3: CASSPGGDFGQFF

V: TRBV27
J: TRBJ2-7
CDR3: CASSLYSGASSGQYF

V: TRBV5-6
J: TRBJ2-1
CDR3: CASSPPGDNEQFF

V: TRBV28
J: TRBJ1-2
CDR3: CASSPPRGQGEYGYTF

V: TRBV28
J: TRBJ2-1
CDR3: CVIKQAGGTNEQFF

V: TRBV2
J: TRBJ1-3
CDR3: CASIQDSGNTIYF

V: TRBV6-1
J: TRBJ1-1
CDR3: CASRGGFWTEAFF

V: TRBV7-2
J: TRBJ1-5
CDR3: CASSTKTGINQPEHF

V: TRBV4-3
J: -
CDR3: CASSQQWTSGVGVSYEQYF

V: TRBV7-9
J: TRBJ1-2
CDR3: CASTGVVYGYTF

V: TRBV10-3
J: TRBJ1-1
CDR3: CAIGLQGAGEAFF

V: TRBV9
J: TRBJ2-7
CDR3: CASSGDSHSYEQYF

V: TRBV4-3
J: TRBJ2-3
CDR3: CASSQGAGGRVDTQYF

V: TRBV5-1
J: TRBJ2-7
CDR3: CASSLGGGSYEQYF

V: TRBV27
J: TRBJ1-1
CDR3: CASSLFGSTEAFF

V: TRBV9
J: TRBJ2-3
CDR3: CASSVVSADTQYF

V: TRBV7-3
J: TRBJ2-7
CDR3: CASSPGQGAYEQYF